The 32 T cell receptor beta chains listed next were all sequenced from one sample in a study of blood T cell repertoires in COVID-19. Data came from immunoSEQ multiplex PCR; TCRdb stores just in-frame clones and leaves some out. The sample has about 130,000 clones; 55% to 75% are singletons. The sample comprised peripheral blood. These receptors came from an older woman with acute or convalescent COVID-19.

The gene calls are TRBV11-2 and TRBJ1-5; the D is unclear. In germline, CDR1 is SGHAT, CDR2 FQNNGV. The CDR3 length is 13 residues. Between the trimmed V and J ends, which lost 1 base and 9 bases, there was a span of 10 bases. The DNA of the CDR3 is TGTGCCAGCAGCTTAGCCGCGGAGGGGCCCCAGCATTTT. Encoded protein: CASSLAAEGPQHF.

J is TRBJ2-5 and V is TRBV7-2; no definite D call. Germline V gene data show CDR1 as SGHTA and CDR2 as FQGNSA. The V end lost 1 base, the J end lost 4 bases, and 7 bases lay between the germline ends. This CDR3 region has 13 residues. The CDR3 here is CASSLGGLETQYF. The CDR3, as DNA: TGTGCCAGCAGCTTAGGAGGCCTAGAGACCCAGTACTTC.

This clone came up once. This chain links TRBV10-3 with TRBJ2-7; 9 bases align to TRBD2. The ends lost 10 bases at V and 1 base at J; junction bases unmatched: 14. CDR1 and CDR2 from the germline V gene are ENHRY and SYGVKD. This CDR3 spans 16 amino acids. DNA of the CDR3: TGTGCCACCCGTGGCGAGGCGGGAGGGCCTTCCTACGAGCAGTACTTC. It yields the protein CATRGEAGGPSYEQYF.

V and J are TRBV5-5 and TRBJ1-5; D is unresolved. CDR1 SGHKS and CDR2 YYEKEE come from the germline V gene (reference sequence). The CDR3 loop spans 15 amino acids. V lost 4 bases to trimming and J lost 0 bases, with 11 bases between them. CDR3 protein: CASSPGVDSNQPQHF. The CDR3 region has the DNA TGTGCCAGCAGCCCCGGGGTAGATAGCAATCAGCCCCAGCATTTT.

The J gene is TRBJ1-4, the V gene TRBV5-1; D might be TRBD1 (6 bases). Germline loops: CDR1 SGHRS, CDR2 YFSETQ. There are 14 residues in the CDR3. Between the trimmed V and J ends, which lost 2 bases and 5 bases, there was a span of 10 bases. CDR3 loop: CASSFGTNNEKLFF. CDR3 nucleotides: TGCGCCAGCAGCTTCGGGACAAACAATGAAAAACTGTTTTTT. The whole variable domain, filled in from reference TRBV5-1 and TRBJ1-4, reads KAGVTQTPRYLIKTRGQQVTLSCSPISGHRSVSWYQQTPGQGLQFLFEYFSETQRNKGNFPGRFSGRQFSNSRSEMNVSTLELGDSALYLCASSFGTNNEKLFFGSGTQLSVL.

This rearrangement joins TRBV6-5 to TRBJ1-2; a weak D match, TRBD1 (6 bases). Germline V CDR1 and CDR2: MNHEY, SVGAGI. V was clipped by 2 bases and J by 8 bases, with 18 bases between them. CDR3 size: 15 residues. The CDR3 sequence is CASSYGQGSPGGYTF. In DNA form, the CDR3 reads TGTGCCAGCAGTTACGGGCAGGGGTCCCCCGGAGGCTACACCTTC.

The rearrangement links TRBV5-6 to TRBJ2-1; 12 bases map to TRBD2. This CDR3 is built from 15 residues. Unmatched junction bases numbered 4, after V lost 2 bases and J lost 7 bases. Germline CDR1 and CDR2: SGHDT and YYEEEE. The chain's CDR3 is CASSFVLAGGNEQFF. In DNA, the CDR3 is TGTGCCAGCAGCTTTGTACTAGCGGGAGGAAATGAGCAGTTCTTC.

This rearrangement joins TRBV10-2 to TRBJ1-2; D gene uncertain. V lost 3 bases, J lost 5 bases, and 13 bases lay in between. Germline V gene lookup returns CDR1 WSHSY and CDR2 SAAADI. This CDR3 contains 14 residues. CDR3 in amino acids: CASSEEAAKYGYTF. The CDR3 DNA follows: TGCGCCAGCAGTGAAGAGGCAGCGAAATATGGCTACACCTTC.

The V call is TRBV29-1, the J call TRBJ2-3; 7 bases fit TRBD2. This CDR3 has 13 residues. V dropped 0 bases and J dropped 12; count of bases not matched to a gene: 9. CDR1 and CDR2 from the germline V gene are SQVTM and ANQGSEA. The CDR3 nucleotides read TGCAGCGTTGAAGAGCGGGAGAGGGGTAAACAGTATTTT. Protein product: CSVEERERGKQYF.

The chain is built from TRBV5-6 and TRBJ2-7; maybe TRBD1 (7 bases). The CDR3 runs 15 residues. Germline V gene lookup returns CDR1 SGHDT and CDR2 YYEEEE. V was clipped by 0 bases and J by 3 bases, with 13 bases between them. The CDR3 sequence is CASSLVGTAGYEQYF. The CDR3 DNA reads TGTGCCAGCAGCTTGGTAGGGACAGCGGGCTACGAGCAGTACTTC.

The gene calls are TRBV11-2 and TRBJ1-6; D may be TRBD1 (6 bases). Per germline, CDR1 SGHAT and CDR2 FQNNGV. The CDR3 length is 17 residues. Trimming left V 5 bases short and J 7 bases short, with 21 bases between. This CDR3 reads CASSPGGGRLPNSPLHF. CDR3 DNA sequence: TGTGCCAGCAGCCCCGGGGGGGGCCGACTTCCGAATTCACCCCTCCACTTT.

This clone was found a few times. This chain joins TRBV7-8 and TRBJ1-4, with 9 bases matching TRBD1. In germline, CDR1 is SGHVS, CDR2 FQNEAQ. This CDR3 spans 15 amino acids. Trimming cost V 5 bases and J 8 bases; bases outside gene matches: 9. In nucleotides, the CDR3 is TGTGCCAGCAGCCAAGCCGGGACAGGGAGAGAAAAACTGTTTTTT. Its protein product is CASSQAGTGREKLFF.

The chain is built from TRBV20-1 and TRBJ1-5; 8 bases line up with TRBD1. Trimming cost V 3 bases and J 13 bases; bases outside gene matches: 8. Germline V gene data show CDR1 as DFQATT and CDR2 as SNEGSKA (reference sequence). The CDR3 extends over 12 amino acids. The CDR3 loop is CSASPGGDRQHF. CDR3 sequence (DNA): TGCAGTGCTAGTCCAGGAGGGGACAGGCAGCATTTT.

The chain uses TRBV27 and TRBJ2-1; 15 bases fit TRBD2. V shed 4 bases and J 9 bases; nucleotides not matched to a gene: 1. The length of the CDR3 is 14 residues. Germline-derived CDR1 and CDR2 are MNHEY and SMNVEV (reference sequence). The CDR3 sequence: CASSWGLAGGEQFF. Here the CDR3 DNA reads TGTGCCAGCAGTTGGGGACTAGCGGGGGGTGAGCAGTTCTTC.

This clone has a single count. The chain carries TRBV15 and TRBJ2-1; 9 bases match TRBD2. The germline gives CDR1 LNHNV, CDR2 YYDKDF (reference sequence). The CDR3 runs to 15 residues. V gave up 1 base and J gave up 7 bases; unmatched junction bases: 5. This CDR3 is CATSRGLTSGNEQFF. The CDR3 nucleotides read TGTGCCACCAGCAGAGGCTTAACTAGCGGGAATGAGCAGTTCTTC.

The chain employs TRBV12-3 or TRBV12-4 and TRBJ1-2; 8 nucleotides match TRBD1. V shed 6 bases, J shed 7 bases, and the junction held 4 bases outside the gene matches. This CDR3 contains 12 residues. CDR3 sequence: CASSLDRGGYTF. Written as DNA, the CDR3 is TGTGCCAGCAGCCTCGACAGGGGTGGCTACACCTTC.

The CDR3 coding sequence is TGCGCCAGCAGCAACCGGGACTTAAACACAGATACGCAGTATTTT. This sequence encodes CASSNRDLNTDTQYF. J is TRBJ2-3 and V is TRBV5-1; weak D call: TRBD2 (6 bases). Trimming took 4 bases from V and 2 from J, leaving 14 bases between them. CDR1 and CDR2 (germline): SGHRS, YFSETQ. There are 15 residues in the CDR3.

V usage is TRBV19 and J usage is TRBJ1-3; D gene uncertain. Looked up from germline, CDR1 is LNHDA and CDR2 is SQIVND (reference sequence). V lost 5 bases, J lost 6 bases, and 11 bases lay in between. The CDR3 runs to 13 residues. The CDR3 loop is CASSAGSKNTIYF. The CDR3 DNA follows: TGTGCCAGTAGTGCCGGGAGCAAAAACACCATATATTTT.

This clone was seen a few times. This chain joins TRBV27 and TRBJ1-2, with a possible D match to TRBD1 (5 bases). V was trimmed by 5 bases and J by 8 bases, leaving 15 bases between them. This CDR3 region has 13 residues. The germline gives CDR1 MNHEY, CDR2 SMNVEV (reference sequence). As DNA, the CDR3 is TGTGCCAGCAGTCTTCAGGGAAGCCTGGGCTACACCTTC. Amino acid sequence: CASSLQGSLGYTF.

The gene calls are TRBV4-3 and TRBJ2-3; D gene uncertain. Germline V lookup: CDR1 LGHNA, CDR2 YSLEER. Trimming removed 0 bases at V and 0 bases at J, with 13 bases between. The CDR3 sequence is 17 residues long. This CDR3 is CASSQDLGRFSTDTQYF. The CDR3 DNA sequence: TGCGCCAGCAGCCAAGATTTAGGCAGGTTTAGCACAGATACGCAGTATTTT.

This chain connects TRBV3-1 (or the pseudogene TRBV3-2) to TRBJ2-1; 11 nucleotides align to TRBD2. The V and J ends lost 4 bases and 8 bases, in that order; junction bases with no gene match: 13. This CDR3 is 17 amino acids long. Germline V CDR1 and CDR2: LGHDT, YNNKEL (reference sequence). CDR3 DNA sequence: TGTGCCAGCAGCCCTTGGGGTAGCGGGAGGGAGGGCGATGAGCAGTTCTTC. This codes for CASSPWGSGREGDEQFF.

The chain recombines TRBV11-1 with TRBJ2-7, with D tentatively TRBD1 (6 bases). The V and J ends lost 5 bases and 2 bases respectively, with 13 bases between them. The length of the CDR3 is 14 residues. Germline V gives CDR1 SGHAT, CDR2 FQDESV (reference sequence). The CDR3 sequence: CASSRQGYPYEQYF. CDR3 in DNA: TGTGCCAGCAGCCGTCAGGGGTATCCCTACGAGCAGTACTTC.

This CDR3 is CASSVVVGWAPDTQYF. In DNA, the CDR3 is TGTGCCAGCAGCGTAGTGGTAGGATGGGCGCCAGATACGCAGTATTTT. This chain uses TRBV9 with TRBJ2-3, with D hard to call. Between the trimmed V and J ends, which lost 0 bases and 4 bases, there was a span of 15 bases. CDR1 is SGDLS and CDR2 is YYNGEE in the germline V gene. This CDR3 region has 16 residues.

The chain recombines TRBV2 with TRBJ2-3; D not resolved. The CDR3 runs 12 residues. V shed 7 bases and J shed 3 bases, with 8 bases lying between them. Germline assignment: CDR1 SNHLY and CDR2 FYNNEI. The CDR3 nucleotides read TGTGCCAGCACCACGGTTACAGATACGCAGTATTTT. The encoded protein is CASTTVTDTQYF.

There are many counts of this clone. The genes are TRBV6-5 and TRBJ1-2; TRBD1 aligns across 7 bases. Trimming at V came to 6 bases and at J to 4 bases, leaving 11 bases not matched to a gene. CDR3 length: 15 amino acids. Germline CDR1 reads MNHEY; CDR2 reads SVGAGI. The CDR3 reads CASRAIGGKFYGYTF. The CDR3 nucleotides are TGTGCCAGCAGGGCCATAGGGGGCAAGTTCTATGGCTACACCTTC.

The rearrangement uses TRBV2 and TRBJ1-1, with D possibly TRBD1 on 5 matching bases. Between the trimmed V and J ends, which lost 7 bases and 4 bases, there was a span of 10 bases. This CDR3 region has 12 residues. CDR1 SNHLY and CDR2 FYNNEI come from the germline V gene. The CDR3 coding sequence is TGTGCCAGCATGGCGGGGACCACTGAAGCTTTCTTT. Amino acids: CASMAGTTEAFF. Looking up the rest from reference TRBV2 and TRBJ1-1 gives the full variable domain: EPEVTQTPSHQVTQMGQEVILRCVPISNHLYFYWYRQILGQKVEFLVSFYNNEISEKSEIFDDQFSVERPDGSNFTLKIRSTKLEDSAMYFCASMAGTTEAFFGQGTRLTVV.

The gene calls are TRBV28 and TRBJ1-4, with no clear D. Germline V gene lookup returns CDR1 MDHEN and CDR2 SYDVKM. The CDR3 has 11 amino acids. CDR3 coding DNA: TGTGTCACGCACCAGGATGAAAAACTGTTTTTT. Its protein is CVTHQDEKLFF.

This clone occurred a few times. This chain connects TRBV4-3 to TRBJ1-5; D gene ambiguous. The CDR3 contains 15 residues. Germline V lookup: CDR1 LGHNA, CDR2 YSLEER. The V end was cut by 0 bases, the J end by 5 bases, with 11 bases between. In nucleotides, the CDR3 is TGCGCCAGCAGCCAAGATATAGGGAGAGATCAGCCCCAGCATTTT. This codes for CASSQDIGRDQPQHF.

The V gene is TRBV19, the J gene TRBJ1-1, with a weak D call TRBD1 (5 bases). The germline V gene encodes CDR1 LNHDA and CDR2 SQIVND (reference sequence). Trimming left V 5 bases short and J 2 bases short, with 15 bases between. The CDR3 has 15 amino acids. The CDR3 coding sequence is TGTGCCAGTAGTGCGTCCACAGGACCTAACACTGAAGCTTTCTTT. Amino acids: CASSASTGPNTEAFF.

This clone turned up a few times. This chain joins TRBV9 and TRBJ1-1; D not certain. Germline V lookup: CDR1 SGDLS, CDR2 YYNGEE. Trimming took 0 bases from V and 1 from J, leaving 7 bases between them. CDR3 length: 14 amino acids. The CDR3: CASSVVGENTEAFF. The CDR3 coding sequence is TGTGCCAGCAGCGTAGTCGGGGAGAACACTGAAGCTTTCTTT.

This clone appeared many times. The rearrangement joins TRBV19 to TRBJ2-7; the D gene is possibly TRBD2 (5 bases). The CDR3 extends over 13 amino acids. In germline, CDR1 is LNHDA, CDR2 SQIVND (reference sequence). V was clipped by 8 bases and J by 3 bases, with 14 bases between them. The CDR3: CASQHAGGYEQYF. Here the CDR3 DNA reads TGTGCCAGTCAACACGCCGGAGGCTACGAGCAGTACTTC. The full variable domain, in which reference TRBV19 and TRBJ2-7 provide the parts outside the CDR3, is DGGITQSPKYLFRKEGQNVTLSCEQNLNHDAMYWYRQDPGQGLRLIYYSQIVNDFQKGDIAEGYSVSREKKESFPLTVTSAQKNPTAFYLCASQHAGGYEQYFGPGTRLTVT.

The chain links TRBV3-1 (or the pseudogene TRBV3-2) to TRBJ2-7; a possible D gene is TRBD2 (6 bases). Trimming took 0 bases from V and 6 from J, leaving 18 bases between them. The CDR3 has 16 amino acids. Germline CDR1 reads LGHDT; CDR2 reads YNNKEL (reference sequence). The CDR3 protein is CASSQDRSGRQREQYF. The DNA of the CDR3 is TGTGCCAGCAGCCAAGATAGATCCGGGAGACAGCGCGAGCAGTACTTC.